This T cell receptor beta chain was captured in a study of T-cell reconstitution after alpha-beta-depleted transplantation in children. Overall study results and limits: At the one-year point after transplant, T-cell counts and TCRbeta diversity were found to come mostly from T cells that had been newly produced. Several hundred rapidly expanded clones from non-depleted graft cells reportedly supplied alpha-beta T cells about two months post-transplant.

This clonotype was found many times. What it binds is not known. V lost 1 base to trimming and J lost 3 bases, with 13 bases between them. Germline values: CDR1 DFQATT, CDR2 SNEGSKA (reference sequence). The CDR3 covers 14 residues. Library preparation (for TCRbeta) was performed with unique molecular identifiers. One entry per CDR3 protein results from TCRdb running MiXCR on the PCR reads. The data show 200,000 to 300,000 distinct CDR3 sequences, with around 25% seen just once and roughly 2.6% held by the top ten. The TCR sequence derives from a girl aged 2 to 9 with Fanconi anemia, due to receive a stem cell transplant. Material: PBMCs, obtained before TCRalphabeta/CD19-depleted stem cell transplant. The chain employs TRBV20-1 and TRBJ2-7, with D possibly matching TRBD2 (6 bases). DNA of the CDR3: TGCAGTGCTAGAGCCCTAGCGCGGGGCTACGAGCAGTACTTC. It yields the protein CSARALARGYEQYF.